This T cell receptor (beta chain) is from a study of shared clonotypes between healthy human individuals. The method was immunoSEQ multiplex PCR; TCRdb's version includes in-frame clones alone and lacks a portion of them. The data show roughly 810,000 clones, around 96% seen once. The naive CD8 fraction comprised CD45RO-negative cells positively selected for CCR7 and excluded terminally differentiated effector memory CD45RA+ cells. This clone was seen just once. Germline V gives CDR1 MDHEN, CDR2 SYDVKM. The CDR3 totals 16 residues. V lost 2 bases and J lost 4, with 17 bases in between. The rearrangement uses TRBV28 and TRBJ1-1; D is possibly TRBD1 (5 bases). Sequenced input: naive CD8+ T cells sorted from blood. The receptor was derived from a man aged 25-45 years in good health. The CDR3 here is CASSLRGAGWVTEAFF. The DNA for the CDR3 is TGTGCCAGCAGTTTAAGGGGCGCAGGGTGGGTCACTGAAGCTTTCTTT.